The present T cell receptor (beta chain) was sequenced within a study of blood T cell repertoires in COVID-19. CDR1 is SGHNT and CDR2 is YYREEE in the germline V gene (reference sequence). With 4 bases removed from V and 11 bases from J, the gap between germline ends came to 19 bases. This CDR3 spans 13 amino acids. The table came from immunoSEQ multiplex PCR; TCRdb's copy has only in-frame clones and leaves some out. This sample has some 270,000 clones, with over 80% found just once. V is TRBV5-4 and J is TRBJ2-7, with a weak D call TRBD1 (5 bases). The sample taken for sequencing was PBMCs or T cells enriched from blood (not recorded which). The clonotype originates from a woman between 25 and 40 years old with acute COVID-19. CDR3 coding DNA: TGTGCCAGCAGCCCAGACCAGGGTTTGTTTGAGTACTTC. Amino acids: CASSPDQGLFEYF. The complete variable domain, with remaining parts taken from reference TRBV5-4 and TRBJ2-7, reads ETGVTQSPTHLIKTRGQQVTLRCSSQSGHNTVSWYQQALGQGPQFIFQYYREEENGRGNFPPRFSGLQFPNYSSELNVNALELDDSALYLCASSPDQGLFEYFGPGTRLTVT.